The T cell receptor (beta chain) described here comes from a study of blood T cells in healthy people across ages. Study conclusions and caveats: Among T cells, TCR beta diversity per million cells dropped roughly linearly as age rose.

Many counts were recorded for this clonotype. As yet, its antigen is unknown. A minimum of 6 million PBMCs was isolated per sample. Using a J-beta primer mix together with a sample-barcoded 5' primer, a second PCR was run for roughly 6 to 12 cycles. Each cDNA molecule carried a tag from a template-switch adaptor that contained 12 random nucleotides. Each CDR3 protein gets one entry after TCRdb re-called the 5' RACE reads with MiXCR. The sample lists over 950,000 distinct CDR3 sequences; just over 50% were seen once. Trimming removed 7 bases at V and 9 bases at J, with 16 bases between. Germline values: CDR1 SQVTM, CDR2 ANQGSEA. The CDR3 length is 12 residues.

The clonotype was recovered from a woman aged 55-70 years in good health. V usage is TRBV29-1 and J usage is TRBJ2-1, with a possible D match to TRBD1 (6 bases). Sequencing was carried out using blood. CDR3 sequence reads: CSGRNRAGEQFF. The CDR3, as DNA: TGCAGCGGCCGGAACAGGGCTGGTGAGCAGTTCTTC.